This T cell receptor beta chain was obtained from a study of Ad26.COV2.S vaccination and SARS-CoV-2 variants (dated by TCRdb to 2020 to 2023). General notes on the study: The specificity and breadth of SARS-CoV-2-reactive T cell receptors after Ad26.COV2.S vaccination were assessed by TCRbeta repertoire sequencing. A total of 32 samples were included in the TCR-sequenced set, comprising some 20 Ad26.COV2.S vaccine recipients, 5 placebo recipients and 8 SARS-CoV-2 convalescent individuals. Overall study results and their limits: The authors noted that total T cell responses may have been underestimated by the TCR breadth and depth analyses. Compared with placebo recipients, Ad26.COV2.S recipients showed higher spike-specific TCR breadth (P = 0.0014). Vaccine and placebo recipients had comparable non-spike TCR breadth, which fits with the vaccine containing only spike. After vaccination, substantial breadth of spike-specific CD8+ and CD4+ T cell responses was reported.

The label giving this sample's time point can be read as: individuals recovered from natural SARS-CoV-2 infection. As regards this clone: Its antigen is currently not known. The input lacks base qualities; no much larger clone sits a single base away.

The immunoSEQ Assay was the method used to sequence TCRbeta CDR3 regions. After extraction, genomic DNA underwent amplification by bias-controlled multiplex PCR, followed by high-throughput sequencing. The published analysis was carried out like this. To quantify the absolute abundance of each unique TCRbeta CDR3 region, sequences were collapsed and filtered. T cell fraction was estimated by normalizing TCRbeta template counts to usable DNA, which was measured by amplifying reference genes present in all nucleated cells. Repertoire TCRs were annotated as SARS-CoV-2-specific when V gene, CDR3 amino acid sequence and J gene were exactly matched to a known reactive TCR set. The reference SARS-CoV-2 TCR set was obtained from MIRA and was filtered for enrichment in COVID-19-positive ImmuneCODE repertoires, whereby public or cross-reactive TCRs were removed. Drawing on the MIRA antigens, annotated TCRs were analysed further at the level of specific ORF or position within ORF. Breadth was defined as annotated unique rearrangements over total unique productive rearrangements; depth was the summed frequency of those rearrangements. Group comparisons of TCR breadth used two-sided Wilcoxon rank-sum tests. TCRdb limited this immuneACCESS table to in-frame rearrangements with V and J called. A share of clones is missing; checked studies link under half to unresolved V genes, and the rest is unexplained. That table gives V, J and clone size, and the DNA gave D and trimming. The sample table contains some 350,000 clones; only one count was recorded for approximately 90% of them. Clones ranked in the top ten supply around 4% of the sample.

V is pruned by 6 bases and J by 3 bases, leaving 6 bases of the junction without a gene match. The CDR3 goes from the cysteine to the phenylalanine over 14 residues. The retained sequence is limited to the CDR3, 42 bases, with the frame set at the first base. In the germline V gene, CDR1 corresponds to SQVTM and CDR2 to ANQGSEA. The source of this sequence is a human donor who had recovered from COVID-19. Recombination connected TRBV29-1 to TRBJ1-2, with TRBD1 matching 11 junction bases. Sequencing was performed on peripheral blood, taken after recovery from COVID-19. The DNA reads TGCAGCGTATCGGACAGGGGGCGCGACTATGGCTACACCTTC. Its translation is CSVSDRGRDYGYTF.